Each of the 20 T cell receptor beta chains below was sequenced from the same sample in a study of blood T cells in healthy people across ages. Alongside a J-beta primer mix, a sample-barcoded 5' primer served in a second PCR lasting about 6 to 12 cycles. TCRdb reprocessed the 5' RACE reads with MiXCR, giving one entry per CDR3 protein. The sample lists fewer than 800,000 distinct CDR3 sequences; roughly 30% were seen once. The sequenced sample consisted of blood. The receptors shown here come from an elderly woman in good health.

This clonotype was seen ten or more times. The chain employs TRBV6-5 and TRBJ2-7, with D perhaps matching TRBD1 (6 bases). Germline V gene lookup returns CDR1 MNHEY and CDR2 SVGAGI. V shed 5 bases and J shed 5 bases, with 10 bases lying between them. This CDR3 has 12 residues. The CDR3 reads CASSNRVNEQYF. The CDR3 DNA follows: TGTGCCAGCAGTAACAGGGTCAACGAGCAGTACTTC.

This clonotype is a singleton in its sample. V gene TRBV20-1 combines with J gene TRBJ2-7, with TRBD2 matching 14 bases. The J call is doubtful: the DNA matches TRBJ2-5 better. Per germline, CDR1 DFQATT and CDR2 SNEGSKA (reference sequence). There are 15 residues in the CDR3. As DNA, the CDR3 is TGCAGTGCTTTCGGACTAGCGGGAGGAGCGGAGACCCAGTACTTC. It encodes CSAFGLAGGAETQYF.

Ten or more counts support this clonotype. This chain uses TRBV4-2 with TRBJ2-5; 14 nucleotides agree with TRBD2. CDR3 length: 17 residues. Looked up from germline, CDR1 is LGHNA and CDR2 is YNFKEQ. V lost 1 base to trimming and J lost 1 base; unmatched junction nucleotides: 2. CDR3 DNA sequence: TGTGCCAGCAGCCAAGGGGGACTAGCGGGGGCCCAAGAGACCCAGTACTTC. Amino acids: CASSQGGLAGAQETQYF.

This clonotype was detected ten times or more. The chain links TRBV28 to TRBJ2-7, with 7 bases aligning to TRBD1. This CDR3 comprises 15 residues. The germline gives CDR1 MDHEN, CDR2 SYDVKM. Germline trimming cut 7 bases from V and 1 base from J; bases unmatched to any gene: 10. In DNA, the CDR3 is TGTGCCAGCAAACGACAGGGCGATGGGTCCTACGAGCAGTACTTC. Translating gives CASKRQGDGSYEQYF.

Comments on this clonotype: Being one base from a much bigger clone, this may be a read error. This chain connects TRBV7-2 to TRBJ2-4; the match to TRBD1 covers 8 bases. The CDR3 length is 17 residues. The germline CDR1 and CDR2 sequences are SGHTA and FQGNSA. This CDR3 is CASSPLAGGLAKNTQYF. CDR3 nucleotides: TGTGCCAGCAGCCCCCTGGCAGGGGGCTTAGCCAAAAACACTCAGTACTTC.

This chain links TRBV2 with TRBJ2-2; D remains ambiguous. V was cut by 0 bases and J by 3 bases, with 8 bases left in between. Per the germline V gene, CDR1 is SNHLY and CDR2 is FYNNEI. The CDR3 has 15 residues. Here the CDR3 reads CASSEASRYTGELFF. DNA for the CDR3: TGTGCCAGCAGTGAAGCGTCACGGTACACCGGGGAGCTGTTTTTT.

The chain couples TRBV6-1 to TRBJ2-5; 10 bases agree with TRBD2. CDR3 length: 15 residues. Germline trimming cut 4 bases from V and 1 base from J; bases unmatched to any gene: 3. Germline V gene lookup returns CDR1 MNHNS and CDR2 SASEGT. This chain's CDR3 is CASSGLAGLQETQYF. The CDR3 nucleotides read TGTGCCAGCAGTGGACTAGCGGGCCTCCAAGAGACCCAGTACTTC.

In this sample, this clonotype turned up a few times. This may be a read error: a much more frequent sequence differs by one nucleotide. The chain uses TRBV29-1 and TRBJ1-1, with D possibly matching TRBD1 (6 bases). CDR1 and CDR2 from the germline V gene are SQVTM and ANQGSEA. The germline V and J ends were trimmed by 5 bases and 0 bases, with 13 bases remaining between them. This CDR3 comprises 14 residues. Here the CDR3 reads CSVSRGGMNTEAFF. The CDR3 bases are TGCAGCGTTTCGAGGGGGGGCATGAACACTGAAGCTTTCTTT.

A remark on this clonotype: This may be a read error, as it is one base from a much larger clone. V usage is TRBV30 and J usage is TRBJ2-7, with TRBD2 matching 12 bases. There are 13 residues in the CDR3. The V gene's germline CDR1 is GTSNPN and CDR2 SVGIG (reference sequence). The CDR3 DNA sequence: TGTACCTGGGCTAGCGGGGGGGCCTACGAGCAGTACTTC. As protein: CTWASGGAYEQYF.

This clonotype was picked up a small number of times. The genes are TRBV30 and TRBJ1-4; D might be TRBD1 (6 bases). This CDR3 spans 15 amino acids. CDR1 is GTSNPN, CDR2 SVGIG, per germline (reference sequence). The CDR3 DNA sequence: TGTACCGCCTCGGAGGGGGTGGTTACTAATGAAAAACTGTTTTTT. Its translation: CTASEGVVTNEKLFF.

The chain combines TRBV5-1 with TRBJ1-6; D unresolved. The CDR3 consists of 14 residues. The germline V and J ends were trimmed by 0 bases and 6 bases, with 7 bases remaining between them. CDR1 SGHRS and CDR2 YFSETQ come from the germline V gene. The CDR3 is CASSLGPANSPLHF. The DNA for the CDR3 is TGCGCCAGCAGCTTGGGTCCAGCTAATTCACCCCTCCACTTT. The full variable domain, in which reference TRBV5-1 and TRBJ1-6 provide the parts outside the CDR3, is KAGVTQTPRYLIKTRGQQVTLSCSPISGHRSVSWYQQTPGQGLQFLFEYFSETQRNKGNFPGRFSGRQFSNSRSEMNVSTLELGDSALYLCASSLGPANSPLHFGNGTRLTVT.

This clonotype was recorded many times. The chain joins TRBV5-1 to TRBJ2-7; 8 nucleotides match TRBD1. Trimming took 4 bases from V and 5 from J; bases not matched to a gene: 11. Germline V gene data show CDR1 as SGHRS and CDR2 as YFSETQ. There are 15 residues in the CDR3. Here the CDR3 reads CASSHWTGSSNEQYF. CDR3 nucleotides: TGCGCCAGCAGCCATTGGACAGGGTCAAGCAACGAGCAGTACTTC.

The rearrangement uses TRBV6-5 and TRBJ2-3; D not certain. Per the germline V gene, CDR1 is MNHEY and CDR2 is SVGAGI. The V end lost 0 bases, the J end lost 0 bases, and 10 bases lay between the germline ends. The CDR3 has 16 amino acids. Written as DNA, the CDR3 is TGTGCCAGCAGTTACTCGAGAATTACTAGCACAGATACGCAGTATTTT. Translating it yields CASSYSRITSTDTQYF.

This clonotype was detected only a few times. A much larger clone differs by one base, so this may be a read error. The CDR3 nucleotides read TGTGCCAGCAGCTTAAGGTTCGACCATGAGCAGTACTTC. Amino acid sequence: CASSLRFDHEQYF. The chain has TRBV7-3 and TRBJ2-5; D remains unclear. Germline V gene sequence: CDR1 SGHTA, CDR2 FQGTGA. The length of the CDR3 is 13 residues. V lost 1 base to trimming and J lost 11 bases, with 14 bases between them.

The rearrangement links TRBV24-1 to TRBJ2-3, with D possibly matching TRBD1 (5 bases). The CDR3 has 13 amino acids. V lost 2 bases, J lost 8 bases, and 10 bases lay in between. Germline V gene lookup returns CDR1 KGHDR and CDR2 SFDVKD. The CDR3 loop is CATSDYARGTQYF. CDR3 nucleotide sequence: TGTGCCACCAGTGATTATGCTAGGGGTACGCAGTATTTT.

Ten or more counts support this clonotype. The gene calls are TRBV24-1 and TRBJ2-3; D not certain. This CDR3 is built from 12 residues. CDR1 is KGHDR and CDR2 is SFDVKD in the germline V gene. V was cut by 3 bases and J by 10 bases, with 10 bases left in between. CDR3: CATSDGKGAQYF. The DNA for the CDR3 is TGTGCCACCAGTGATGGGAAAGGAGCGCAGTATTTT.

This clonotype came up many times. The chain carries TRBV30 and TRBJ2-6, with 7 bases that match TRBD1. The CDR3 is 14 amino acids. Per the germline V gene, CDR1 is GTSNPN and CDR2 is SVGIG (reference sequence). V was pared by 8 bases and J by 2 bases, with 6 bases of the junction left unmatched. The CDR3 loop is CARQTGPGANVLTF. In nucleotides, the CDR3 is TGTGCCCGCCAGACAGGGCCTGGGGCCAACGTCCTGACTTTC.

The count of this clonotype is one. The chain recombines TRBV20-1 with TRBJ2-7; D gene unclear. Trimming shortened V by 3 bases and J by 4 bases, and 13 bases separated the two germline ends. This CDR3 contains 13 residues. The germline CDR1 and CDR2 sequences are DFQATT and SNEGSKA (reference sequence). CDR3 amino acids: CSASGLTRYEQYF. CDR3 nucleotides: TGCAGTGCTAGCGGGCTCACTCGATACGAGCAGTACTTC.

This clonotype was found a few times. V is TRBV7-2 and J is TRBJ2-7, with D unresolved. The V end was cut by 1 base, the J end by 6 bases, with 13 bases between. CDR1 is SGHTA, CDR2 FQGNSA, per germline. This CDR3 is built from 14 residues. The CDR3 region is CASSLDGSLSEQYF. As DNA, the CDR3 is TGTGCCAGCAGCTTAGATGGTTCCCTTTCCGAGCAGTACTTC.

This clonotype occurred many times. This sequence joins TRBV6-6 and TRBJ2-7; 11 bases align to TRBD2. The germline V gene has CDR1 MNHNY and CDR2 SVGAGI (reference sequence). The CDR3 is 14 amino acids. J was trimmed by 7 bases and V by 7 bases; bases with no gene match: 9. CDR3 residues: CASNQLAGAWEQYF. The CDR3 nucleotides are TGTGCCAGCAACCAACTAGCGGGGGCGTGGGAGCAGTACTTC.